These 19 T cell receptor beta chains were all obtained from the same sample, sequenced in a study of cytomegalovirus exposure and HLA in healthy donors. Amplification used 60 Vbeta primers and 13 Jbeta primers. The data were produced by immunoSEQ multiplex PCR, yet TCRdb's version contains in-frame clones alone and is incomplete. The sample has more than 110,000 clones; 55% to 80% are singletons. The sample consisted of PBMCs. The receptors were gathered from a woman aged 40-49 years in good health and CMV-seronegative.

V gene TRBV6-5 combines with J gene TRBJ2-7; 10 nucleotides match TRBD1. CDR1 and CDR2 (germline): MNHEY, SVGAGI. This CDR3 is built from 15 residues. V dropped 2 bases and J dropped 6; count of bases not matched to a gene: 7. The CDR3 loop is CASSYEGDRGFEQYF. The DNA for the CDR3 is TGTGCCAGCAGTTACGAGGGGGACAGGGGTTTCGAGCAGTACTTC.

V is TRBV19 and J is TRBJ2-1, with a weak D call TRBD1 (6 bases). Germline V gives CDR1 LNHDA, CDR2 SQIVND (reference sequence). The germline V and J ends were trimmed by 3 bases and 3 bases, with 12 bases remaining between them. The CDR3 has 15 amino acids. The CDR3 DNA sequence: TGTGCCAGTAGTATCGGACAGATGATCTACAATGAGCAGTTCTTC. Encoded protein: CASSIGQMIYNEQFF. The full variable domain, completed using reference TRBV19 and TRBJ2-1, is DGGITQSPKYLFRKEGQNVTLSCEQNLNHDAMYWYRQDPGQGLRLIYYSQIVNDFQKGDIAEGYSVSREKKESFPLTVTSAQKNPTAFYLCASSIGQMIYNEQFFGPGTRLTVL.

This chain uses TRBV15 with TRBJ1-2, with D possibly matching TRBD1 (6 bases). The germline V and J ends were trimmed by 0 bases and 8 bases, with 10 bases remaining between them. CDR1 and CDR2 (germline): LNHNV, YYDKDF (reference sequence). This CDR3 has 13 amino acids. The DNA of the CDR3 is TGTGCCACCAGCAGAGATTTACAGGGAGGCTACACCTTC. This translates into CATSRDLQGGYTF.

The chain joins TRBV6-5 to TRBJ1-5; weak D call: TRBD1 (6 bases). V lost 8 bases to trimming and J lost 1 base, with 9 bases between them. CDR1 is MNHEY, CDR2 SVGAGI, per germline. CDR3 length equals 13 residues. The CDR3 here is CASGQRSNQPQHF. The CDR3 nucleotides read TGTGCCAGCGGACAGCGAAGCAATCAGCCCCAGCATTTT.

This clone was recorded a few times. The chain is built from TRBV4-1 and TRBJ2-7; 7 nucleotides line up with TRBD2. CDR3 length: 14 residues. Trimming at V came to 0 bases and at J to 3 bases, leaving 2 bases not matched to a gene. Per the germline V gene, CDR1 is MGHRA and CDR2 is YSYEKL. The CDR3 loop reads CASSQEQRGYEQYV. CDR3 nucleotides: TGCGCCAGCAGCCAAGAGCAGCGGGGCTACGAGCAGTACGTC.

V and J are TRBV28 and TRBJ1-5; D is possibly TRBD1 (5 bases). The CDR3 runs 16 residues. Germline CDR1 and CDR2: MDHEN and SYDVKM. V gave up 6 bases and J gave up 0 bases, with 15 bases separating them. CDR3 coding DNA: TGTGCCAGCAGATTAGTAGAAGGGGATAGCAATCAGCCCCAGCATTTT. This encodes CASRLVEGDSNQPQHF.

The chain combines TRBV15 with TRBJ2-2; 7 bases are shared with TRBD2. This CDR3 has 15 amino acids. Germline V gene data show CDR1 as LNHNV and CDR2 as YYDKDF (reference sequence). J was trimmed by 3 bases and V by 2 bases; bases with no gene match: 3. The CDR3 spells CATSRPSGDTGELFF. Here the CDR3 DNA reads TGTGCCACCAGCAGACCTAGCGGAGACACCGGGGAGCTGTTTTTT.

This clone was counted once. V is TRBV19 and J is TRBJ2-1; D is possibly TRBD1 (6 bases). There are 13 residues in the CDR3. Germline CDR1 and CDR2: LNHDA and SQIVND (reference sequence). Trimming shortened V by 6 bases and J by 5 bases, and 11 bases separated the two germline ends. The CDR3 here is CASRPRGNNEQFF. The CDR3 DNA is TGTGCCAGTAGACCCAGGGGTAACAATGAGCAGTTCTTC.

The table lists this clone with a few counts. V and J are TRBV5-1 and TRBJ1-5, with unresolved D. The germline V gene has CDR1 SGHRS and CDR2 YFSETQ. The V end lost 3 bases, the J end lost 5 bases, and 9 bases lay between the germline ends. The CDR3 is 13 amino acids. CDR3 nucleotides: TGCGCCAGCAGCTCTGAAAGCGATCAGCCCCAGCATTTT. Encoded protein: CASSSESDQPQHF.

V is TRBV6-1 and J is TRBJ1-1; D may be TRBD1 (6 bases). In germline, CDR1 is MNHNS, CDR2 SASEGT. The CDR3 spans 14 residues. V lost 6 bases and J lost 5, with 16 bases in between. DNA of the CDR3: TGTGCCAGCAGATCTCACAGGGATTCAACTGAAGCTTTCTTT. Amino acid sequence: CASRSHRDSTEAFF.

The chain uses TRBV7-9 and TRBJ1-2; a possible D gene is TRBD1 (5 bases). Trimming took 3 bases from V and 6 from J, leaving 11 bases between them. The CDR3 totals 13 residues. Germline V gene sequence: CDR1 SEHNR, CDR2 FQNEAQ (reference sequence). DNA for the CDR3: TGTGCCAGCAGCTTGCAGGGCAGCCATGGCTACACCTTC. It specifies CASSLQGSHGYTF.

V is TRBV6-6 and J is TRBJ2-7; weak D call: TRBD1 (6 bases). CDR1 MNHNY and CDR2 SVGAGI come from the germline V gene (reference sequence). Trimming shortened V by 6 bases and J by 6 bases, and 12 bases separated the two germline ends. The CDR3 has 12 residues. The CDR3 is CASSRTVTEQYV. The CDR3 coding sequence is TGTGCCAGCAGCCGGACAGTAACCGAGCAGTACGTC.

This clone was recorded once. This rearrangement joins TRBV7-2 to TRBJ2-1; 9 positions agree with TRBD2. CDR1 SGHTA and CDR2 FQGNSA come from the germline V gene. The CDR3 contains 15 residues. Trimming at V came to 3 bases and at J to 6 bases, leaving 6 bases not matched to a gene. CDR3: CASSLRGLAGNEQFF. CDR3 in DNA: TGTGCCAGCAGCTTGAGGGGACTAGCAGGCAATGAGCAGTTCTTC.

The V gene is TRBV12-5, the J gene TRBJ1-1; no firm D call. The V gene lost 9 bases and the J gene lost 6 bases, with 17 bases spanning the gap. Germline-derived CDR1 and CDR2 are LGHNT and FRNRAP. The CDR3 length is 13 residues. CDR3 protein: CASAGEGLAEAFF. The CDR3 DNA is TGTGCTAGCGCCGGGGAGGGCCTCGCTGAAGCTTTCTTT.

The genes are TRBV6-1 and TRBJ1-1, with D unclear. The V gene lost 4 bases and the J gene lost 3 bases, with 15 bases spanning the gap. This CDR3 has 15 amino acids. CDR1 MNHNS and CDR2 SASEGT come from the germline V gene. For the CDR3, the DNA is TGTGCCAGCAGTGTAGAACCCTACGGGGACACTGAAGCTTTCTTT. Translating gives CASSVEPYGDTEAFF.

The chain has TRBV2 and TRBJ1-5; the D gene is possibly TRBD1 (5 bases). Between the trimmed V and J ends, which lost 3 bases and 2 bases, there was a span of 8 bases. There are 14 residues in the CDR3. Germline V CDR1 and CDR2: SNHLY, FYNNEI. DNA for the CDR3: TGTGCCAGCAGTGATGAAGGGGGCAATCAGCCCCAGCATTTT. Translating it yields CASSDEGGNQPQHF.

The rearrangement uses TRBV5-1 and TRBJ2-1, with D possibly TRBD1 on 6 matching bases. The CDR3 has 16 amino acids. Germline V CDR1 and CDR2: SGHRS, YFSETQ. The germline V and J ends were trimmed by 0 bases and 3 bases, with 13 bases remaining between them. The CDR3: CASSLDRANLYNEQFF. CDR3 sequence (DNA): TGCGCCAGCAGCTTGGACAGGGCCAACCTCTACAATGAGCAGTTCTTC.

The chain links TRBV2 to TRBJ2-5, with TRBD2 matching over 7 bases. The V gene end was trimmed by 7 bases and the J gene end by 2 bases; junction bases not matched to a gene: 10. CDR1 and CDR2 from the germline V gene are SNHLY and FYNNEI. The length of the CDR3 is 15 residues. The CDR3 here is CASTLGASGQETQYF. The CDR3 region has the DNA TGTGCCAGCACTCTAGGGGCTAGCGGACAAGAGACCCAGTACTTC.

The J gene is TRBJ1-4, the V gene TRBV25-1; no clear D. This CDR3 has 14 residues. V lost 6 bases and J lost 0, with 8 bases in between. Germline V gene sequence: CDR1 MGHDK, CDR2 SYGVNS. CDR3 nucleotides: TGTGCCAGCAGGCGGACTGCAACTAATGAAAAACTGTTTTTT. Translation: CASRRTATNEKLFF.